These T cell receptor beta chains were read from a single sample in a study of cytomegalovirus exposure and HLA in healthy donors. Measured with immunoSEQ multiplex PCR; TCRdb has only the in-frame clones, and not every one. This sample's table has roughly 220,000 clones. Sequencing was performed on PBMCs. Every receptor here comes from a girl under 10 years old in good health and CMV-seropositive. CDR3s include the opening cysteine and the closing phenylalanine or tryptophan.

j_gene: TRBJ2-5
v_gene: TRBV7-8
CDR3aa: CASSFTKTGLAKETQYF

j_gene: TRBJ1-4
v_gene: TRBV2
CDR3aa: CASSGTGRNEKLFF

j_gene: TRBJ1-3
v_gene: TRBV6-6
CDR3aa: CASSSTGGAGNTIYF

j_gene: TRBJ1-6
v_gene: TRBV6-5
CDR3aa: CASRTGFENSPLHF

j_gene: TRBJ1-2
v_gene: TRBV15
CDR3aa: CATSRTSPYGYTF

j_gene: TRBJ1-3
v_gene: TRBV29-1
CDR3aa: CSVDGQGTGNTIYF

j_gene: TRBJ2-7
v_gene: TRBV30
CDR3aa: CAWSGSGTSVYEQYF

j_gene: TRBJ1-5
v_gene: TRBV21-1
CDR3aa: CASIQGDPYNQPQHF

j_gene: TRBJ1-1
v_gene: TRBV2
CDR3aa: CASSEQGVGTEAFF

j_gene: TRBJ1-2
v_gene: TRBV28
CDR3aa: CASSPSDIYGYTF

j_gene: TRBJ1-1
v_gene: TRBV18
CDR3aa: CASSPGQGTEAFF

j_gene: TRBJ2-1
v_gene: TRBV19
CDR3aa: CASSPRRDSTSGVHNEQFF

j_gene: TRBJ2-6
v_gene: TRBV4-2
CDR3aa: CASSTTGYVGANVLTF

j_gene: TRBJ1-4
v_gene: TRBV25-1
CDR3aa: CASSEYGGEEKLFF

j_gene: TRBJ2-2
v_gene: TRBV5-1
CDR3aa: CASIEDSGELFF

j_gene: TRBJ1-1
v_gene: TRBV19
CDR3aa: CASSMGGIVTEAFF

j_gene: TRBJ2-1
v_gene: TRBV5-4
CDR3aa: CASSLPGTSRNEQFF

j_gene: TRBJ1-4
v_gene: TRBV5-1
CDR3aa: CASSLGGQSNEKLFF

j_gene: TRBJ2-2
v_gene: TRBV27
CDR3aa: CASRADTGELFF

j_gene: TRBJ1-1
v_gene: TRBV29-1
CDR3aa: CSVDTGGTNTEAFF

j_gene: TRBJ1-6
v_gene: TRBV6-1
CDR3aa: CASRGGQANSPLHF

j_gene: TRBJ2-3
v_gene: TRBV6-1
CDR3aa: CASSDVGQGTDTQYF

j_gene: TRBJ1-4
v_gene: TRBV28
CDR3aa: CASSPLDSETTNEKLFF

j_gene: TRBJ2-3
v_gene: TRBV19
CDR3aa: CAVRLAGTDTQYF

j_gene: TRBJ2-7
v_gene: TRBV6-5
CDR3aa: CASHRGLAFSYEQYF

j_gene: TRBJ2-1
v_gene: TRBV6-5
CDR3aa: CASWDTYNEQFF

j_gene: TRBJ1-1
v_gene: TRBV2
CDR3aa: CASSYREVNTEAFF

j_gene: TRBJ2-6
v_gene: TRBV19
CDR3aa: CASSTWTPSGANVLTF

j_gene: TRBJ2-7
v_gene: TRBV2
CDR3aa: CASGTEYEQYF

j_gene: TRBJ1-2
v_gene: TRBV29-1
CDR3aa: CSAYRVGGYGYTF

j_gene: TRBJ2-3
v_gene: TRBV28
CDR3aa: CASSLAGTTDTQYF

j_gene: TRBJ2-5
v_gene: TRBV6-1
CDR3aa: CASSDPRDRGETQYF

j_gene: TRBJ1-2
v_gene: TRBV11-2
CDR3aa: CASSFPRQGQNYGYTF

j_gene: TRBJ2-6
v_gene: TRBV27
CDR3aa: CASSPSQGWSGANVLTF

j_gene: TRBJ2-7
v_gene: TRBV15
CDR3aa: CATSRVDNPDRTYEQYF

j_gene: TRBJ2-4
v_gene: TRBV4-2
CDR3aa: CASSQDGGDSPMGNIQYF

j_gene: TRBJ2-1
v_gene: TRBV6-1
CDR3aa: CASSEVPGQRNNEQFF

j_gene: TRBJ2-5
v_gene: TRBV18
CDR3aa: CASSPGTSDETQYF

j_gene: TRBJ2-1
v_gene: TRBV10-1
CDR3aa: CASSELGQGRMVNEQFF

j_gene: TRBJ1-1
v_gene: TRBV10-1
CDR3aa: CASSLDRANTEAFF

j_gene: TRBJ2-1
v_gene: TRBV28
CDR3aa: CASTIGAYNEQFF

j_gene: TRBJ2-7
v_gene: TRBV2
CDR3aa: CASSEDRIDEQYF

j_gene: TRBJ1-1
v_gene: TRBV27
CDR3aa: CASSLRGRNTEAFF

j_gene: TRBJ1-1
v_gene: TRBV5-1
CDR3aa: CASSFLDRGTEAFF

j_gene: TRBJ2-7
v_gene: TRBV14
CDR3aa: CASSQEGLREGYEQYF

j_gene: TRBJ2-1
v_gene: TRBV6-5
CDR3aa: CASSPTSGSNEQFF

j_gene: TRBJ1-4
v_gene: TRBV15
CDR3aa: CATSITGERGFNEKLFF

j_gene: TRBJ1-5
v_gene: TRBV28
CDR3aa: CASRWRDPGRPEADQPQHF

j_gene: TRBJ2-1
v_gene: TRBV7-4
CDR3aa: CASSPRGERHNEQFF

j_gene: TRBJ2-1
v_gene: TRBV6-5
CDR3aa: CASSVTGTTYNEQFF

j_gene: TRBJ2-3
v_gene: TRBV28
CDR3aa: CASSSPLPGVTDTQYF

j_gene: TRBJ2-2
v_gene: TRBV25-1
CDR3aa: CASSEYGGTGELFF

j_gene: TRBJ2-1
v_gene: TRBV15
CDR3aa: CATSRGGTSGIGARNEQFF

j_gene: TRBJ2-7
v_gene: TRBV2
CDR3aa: CASSARAEQYF

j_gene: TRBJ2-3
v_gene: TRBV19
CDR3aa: CASSILGAASTDTQYF